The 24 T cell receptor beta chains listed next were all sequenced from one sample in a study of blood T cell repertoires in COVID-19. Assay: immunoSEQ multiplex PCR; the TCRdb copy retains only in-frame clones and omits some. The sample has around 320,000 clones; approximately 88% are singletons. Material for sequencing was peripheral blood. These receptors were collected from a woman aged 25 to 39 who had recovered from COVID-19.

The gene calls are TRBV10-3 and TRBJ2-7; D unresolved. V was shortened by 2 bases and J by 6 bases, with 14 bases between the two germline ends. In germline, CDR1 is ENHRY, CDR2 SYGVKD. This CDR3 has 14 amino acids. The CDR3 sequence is CAISEELGTAEQYF. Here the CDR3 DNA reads TGTGCCATCAGTGAGGAGTTGGGCACCGCCGAGCAGTACTTC.

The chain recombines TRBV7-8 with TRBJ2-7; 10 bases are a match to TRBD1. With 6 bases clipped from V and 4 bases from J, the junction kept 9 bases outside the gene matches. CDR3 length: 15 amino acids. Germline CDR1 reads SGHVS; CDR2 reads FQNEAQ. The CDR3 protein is CASSSPGTGVYEQYF. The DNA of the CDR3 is TGTGCCAGCAGTTCGCCCGGGACAGGGGTTTACGAGCAGTACTTC.

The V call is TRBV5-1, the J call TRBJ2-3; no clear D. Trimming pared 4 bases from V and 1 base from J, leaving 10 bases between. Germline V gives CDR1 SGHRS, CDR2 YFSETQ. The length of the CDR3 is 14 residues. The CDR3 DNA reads TGCGCCAGCAGCCCATGGCAGGGCACAGATACGCAGTATTTT. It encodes CASSPWQGTDTQYF.

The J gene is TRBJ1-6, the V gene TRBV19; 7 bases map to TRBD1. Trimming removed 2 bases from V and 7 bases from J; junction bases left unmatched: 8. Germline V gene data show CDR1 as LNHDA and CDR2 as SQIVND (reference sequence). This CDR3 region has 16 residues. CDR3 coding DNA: TGTGCCAGTAGTATACCCCTAACAGGGGACAATTCACCCCTCCACTTT. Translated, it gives CASSIPLTGDNSPLHF.

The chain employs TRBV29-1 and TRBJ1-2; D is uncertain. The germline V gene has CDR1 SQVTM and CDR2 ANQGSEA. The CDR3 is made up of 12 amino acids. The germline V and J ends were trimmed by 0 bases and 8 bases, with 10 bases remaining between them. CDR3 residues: CSVEDPGQGYTF. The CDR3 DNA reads TGCAGCGTTGAAGATCCTGGGCAGGGCTACACCTTC.

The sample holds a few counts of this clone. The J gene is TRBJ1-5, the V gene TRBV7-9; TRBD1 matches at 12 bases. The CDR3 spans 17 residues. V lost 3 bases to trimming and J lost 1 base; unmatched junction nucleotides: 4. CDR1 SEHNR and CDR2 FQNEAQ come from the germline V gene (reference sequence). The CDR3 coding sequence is TGTGCCAGCAGCTTGGGGACAGGGGGCGGCAGCAATCAGCCCCAGCATTTT. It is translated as CASSLGTGGGSNQPQHF.

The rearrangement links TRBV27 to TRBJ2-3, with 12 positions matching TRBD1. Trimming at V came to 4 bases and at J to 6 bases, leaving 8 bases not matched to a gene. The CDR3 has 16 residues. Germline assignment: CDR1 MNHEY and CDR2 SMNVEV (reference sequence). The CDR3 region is CASSSPGTGGRDTQYF. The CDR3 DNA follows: TGTGCCAGCAGTTCCCCCGGGACAGGGGGCAGGGATACGCAGTATTTT.

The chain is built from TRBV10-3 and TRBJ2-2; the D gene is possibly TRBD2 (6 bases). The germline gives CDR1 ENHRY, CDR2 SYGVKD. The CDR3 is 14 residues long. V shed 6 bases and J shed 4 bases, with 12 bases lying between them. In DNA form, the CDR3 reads TGTGCCATCAGAGGACTACGAGGCACCGGGGAGCTGTTTTTT. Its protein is CAIRGLRGTGELFF.

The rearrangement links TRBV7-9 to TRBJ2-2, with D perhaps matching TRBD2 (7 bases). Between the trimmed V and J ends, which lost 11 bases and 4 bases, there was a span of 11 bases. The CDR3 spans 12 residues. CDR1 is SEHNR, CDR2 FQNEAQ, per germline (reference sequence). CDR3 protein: CARGALTGELFF. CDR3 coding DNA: TGTGCCCGGGGGGCGCTCACCGGGGAGCTGTTTTTT.

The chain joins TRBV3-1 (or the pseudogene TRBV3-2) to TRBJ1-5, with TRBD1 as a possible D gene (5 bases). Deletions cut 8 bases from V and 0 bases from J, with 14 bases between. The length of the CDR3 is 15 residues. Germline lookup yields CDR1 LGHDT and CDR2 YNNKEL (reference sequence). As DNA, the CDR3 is TGTGCCAGCCGTTGTGCGACAGATAGCAATCAGCCCCAGCATTTT. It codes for CASRCATDSNQPQHF.

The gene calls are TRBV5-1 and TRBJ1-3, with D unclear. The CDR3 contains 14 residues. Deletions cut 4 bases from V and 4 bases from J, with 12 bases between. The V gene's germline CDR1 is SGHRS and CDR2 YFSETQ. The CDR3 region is CASSPGSLGNTIYF. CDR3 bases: TGCGCCAGCAGCCCGGGGAGTCTCGGAAACACCATATATTTT.

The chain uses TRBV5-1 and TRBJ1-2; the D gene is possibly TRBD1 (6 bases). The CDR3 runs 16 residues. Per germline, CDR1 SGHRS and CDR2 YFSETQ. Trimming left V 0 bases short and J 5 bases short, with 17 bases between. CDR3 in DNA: TGCGCCAGCAGCTTGGATTCTGGGGGCGCGACGTATGGCTACACCTTC. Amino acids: CASSLDSGGATYGYTF.

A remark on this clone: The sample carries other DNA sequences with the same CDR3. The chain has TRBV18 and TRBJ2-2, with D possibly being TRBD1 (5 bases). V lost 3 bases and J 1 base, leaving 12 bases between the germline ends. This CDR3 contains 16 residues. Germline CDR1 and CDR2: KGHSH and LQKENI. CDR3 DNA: TGTGCCAGCTCACCGAGTCGCACAGGGAACACCGGGGAGCTGTTTTTT. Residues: CASSPSRTGNTGELFF.

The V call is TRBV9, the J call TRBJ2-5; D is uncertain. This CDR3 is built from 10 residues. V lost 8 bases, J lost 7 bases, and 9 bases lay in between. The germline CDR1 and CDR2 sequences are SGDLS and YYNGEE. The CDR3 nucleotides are TGTGCCAGGATATCCGGGACCCAGTACTTC. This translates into CARISGTQYF.

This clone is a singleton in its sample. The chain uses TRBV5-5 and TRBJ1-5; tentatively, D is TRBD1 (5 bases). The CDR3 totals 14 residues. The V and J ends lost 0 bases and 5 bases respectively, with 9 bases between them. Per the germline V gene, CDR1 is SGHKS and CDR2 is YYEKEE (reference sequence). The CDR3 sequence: CASSLGGGDQPQHF. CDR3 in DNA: TGTGCCAGCAGCTTGGGTGGGGGGGATCAGCCCCAGCATTTT.

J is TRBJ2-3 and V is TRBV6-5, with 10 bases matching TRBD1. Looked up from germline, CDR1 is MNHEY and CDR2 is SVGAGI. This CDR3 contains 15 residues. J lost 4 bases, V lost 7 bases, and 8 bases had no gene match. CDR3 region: CASKSDRGQADTQYF. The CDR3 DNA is TGTGCCAGCAAATCCGACAGGGGGCAAGCAGATACGCAGTATTTT.

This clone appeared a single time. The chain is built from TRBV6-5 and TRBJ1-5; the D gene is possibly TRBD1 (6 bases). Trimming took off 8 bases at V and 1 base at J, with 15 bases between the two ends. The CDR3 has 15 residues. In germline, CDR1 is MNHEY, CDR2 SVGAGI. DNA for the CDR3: TGTGCCAGCTCAGGGACATTTCTCAGCAATCAGCCCCAGCATTTT. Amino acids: CASSGTFLSNQPQHF.

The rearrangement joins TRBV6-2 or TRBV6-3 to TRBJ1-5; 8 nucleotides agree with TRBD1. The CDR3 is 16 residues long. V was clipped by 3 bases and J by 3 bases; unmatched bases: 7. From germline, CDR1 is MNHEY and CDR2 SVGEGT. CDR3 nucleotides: TGTGCCAGCAGTTATTTCGGACAGGGTATCAATCAGCCCCAGCATTTT. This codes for CASSYFGQGINQPQHF.

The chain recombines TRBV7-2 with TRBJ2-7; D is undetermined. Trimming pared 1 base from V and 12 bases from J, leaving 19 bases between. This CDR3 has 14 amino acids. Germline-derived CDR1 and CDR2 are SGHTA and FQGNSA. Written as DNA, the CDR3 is TGTGCCAGCAGCTTAGACGTCAGTTATGTTGGTCTGTACTTC. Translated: CASSLDVSYVGLYF.

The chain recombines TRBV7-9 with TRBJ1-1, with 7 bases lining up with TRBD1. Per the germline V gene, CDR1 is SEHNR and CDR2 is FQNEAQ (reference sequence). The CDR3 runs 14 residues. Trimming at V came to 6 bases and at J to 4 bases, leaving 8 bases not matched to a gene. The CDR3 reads CASRPTGPSTEAFF. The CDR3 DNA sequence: TGTGCCAGCAGACCGACAGGGCCCTCCACTGAAGCTTTCTTT.

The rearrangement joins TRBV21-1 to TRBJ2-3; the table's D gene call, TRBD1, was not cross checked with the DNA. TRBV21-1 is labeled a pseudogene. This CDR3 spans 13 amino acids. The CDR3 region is CASESRGSDTQYF. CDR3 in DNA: TGTGCCAGCGAGTCTAGGGGGTCAGATACGCAGTATTTT.

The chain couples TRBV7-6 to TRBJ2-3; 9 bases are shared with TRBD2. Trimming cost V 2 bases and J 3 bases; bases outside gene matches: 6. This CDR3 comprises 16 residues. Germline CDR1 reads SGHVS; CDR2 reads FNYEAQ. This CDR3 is CASSLRLAGITDTQYF. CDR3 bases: TGTGCCAGCAGCTTAAGGCTAGCGGGGATTACAGATACGCAGTATTTT.

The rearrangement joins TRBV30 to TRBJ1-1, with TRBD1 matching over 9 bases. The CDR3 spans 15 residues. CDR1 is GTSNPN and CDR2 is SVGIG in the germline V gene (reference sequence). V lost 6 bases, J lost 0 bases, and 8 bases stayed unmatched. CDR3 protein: CACDGTGLMNTEAFF. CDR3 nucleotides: TGTGCCTGTGACGGGACAGGGCTTATGAACACTGAAGCTTTCTTT.

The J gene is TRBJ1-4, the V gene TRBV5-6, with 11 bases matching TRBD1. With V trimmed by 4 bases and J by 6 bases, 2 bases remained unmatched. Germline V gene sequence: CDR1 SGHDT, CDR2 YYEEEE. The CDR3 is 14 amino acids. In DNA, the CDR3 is TGTGCCAGCAGCCAGGGACAGGGGGATGAAAAACTGTTTTTT. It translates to CASSQGQGDEKLFF.